This TCR beta chain was obtained from a study of early T cells in non-severe SARS-CoV-2 infection. This clonotype turned up a few times. What it binds is unknown. Using its own MiXCR run on the 5' RACE reads, TCRdb lists one record per CDR3 protein. Of approximately 35,000 distinct CDR3 sequences listed, roughly 6% are singletons. Germline-derived CDR1 and CDR2 are SGHAT and FQNNGV. Trimming cost V 3 bases and J 4 bases, with 7 bases left between them. The CDR3 consists of 12 residues. The study's findings and limits: A preference for anti-spike CD8 responses marked VDJdb matching, which missed private and CD4 specificities.

This TCR was sampled from an adult who was a healthcare worker with PCR-confirmed SARS-CoV-2 infection or an uninfected control (not recorded which). The sequencing sample was made of whole blood. V gene TRBV11-2 combines with J gene TRBJ2-7; D gene ambiguous. CDR3 residues: CASSLNSYEQYF. Here the CDR3 DNA reads TGTGCCAGCAGCTTGAACTCATACGAGCAGTACTTC. The complete variable domain, with remaining parts taken from reference TRBV11-2 and TRBJ2-7, reads EAGVAQSPRYKIIEKRQSVAFWCNPISGHATLYWYQQILGQGPKLLIQFQNNGVVDDSQLPKDRFSAERLKGVDSTLKIQPAKLEDSAVYLCASSLNSYEQYFGPGTRLTVT.